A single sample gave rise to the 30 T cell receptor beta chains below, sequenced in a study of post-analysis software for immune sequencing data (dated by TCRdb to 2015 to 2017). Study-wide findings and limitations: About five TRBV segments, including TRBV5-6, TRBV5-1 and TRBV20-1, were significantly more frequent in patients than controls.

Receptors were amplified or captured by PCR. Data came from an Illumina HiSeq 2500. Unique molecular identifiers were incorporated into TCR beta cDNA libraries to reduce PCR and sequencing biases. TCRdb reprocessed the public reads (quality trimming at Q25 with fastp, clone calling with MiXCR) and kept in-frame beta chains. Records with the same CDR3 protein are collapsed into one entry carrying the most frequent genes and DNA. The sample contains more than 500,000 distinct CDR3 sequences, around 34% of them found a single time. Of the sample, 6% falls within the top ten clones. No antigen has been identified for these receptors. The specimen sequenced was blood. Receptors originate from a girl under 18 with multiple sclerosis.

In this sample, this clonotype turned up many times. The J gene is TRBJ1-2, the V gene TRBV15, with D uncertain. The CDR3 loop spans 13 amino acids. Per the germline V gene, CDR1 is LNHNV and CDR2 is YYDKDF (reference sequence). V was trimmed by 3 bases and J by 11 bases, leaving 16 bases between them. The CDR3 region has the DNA TGTGCCACCAGCAGCGAATACAAGGGTGGTTACACCTTC. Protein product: CATSSEYKGGYTF.

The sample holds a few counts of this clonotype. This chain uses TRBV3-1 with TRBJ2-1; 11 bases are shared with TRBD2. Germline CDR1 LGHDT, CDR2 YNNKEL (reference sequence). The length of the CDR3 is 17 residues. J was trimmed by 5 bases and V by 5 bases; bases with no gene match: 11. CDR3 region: CASSSSLSGGAHNEQFF. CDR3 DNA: TGTGCCAGCAGCTCCTCCCTTAGCGGGGGGGCACACAATGAGCAGTTCTTC.

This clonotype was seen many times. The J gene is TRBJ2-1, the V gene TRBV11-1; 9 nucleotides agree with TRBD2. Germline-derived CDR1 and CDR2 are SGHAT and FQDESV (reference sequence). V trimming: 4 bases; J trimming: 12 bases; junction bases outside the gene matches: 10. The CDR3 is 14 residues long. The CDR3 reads CASSSSGAARGQFF. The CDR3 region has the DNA TGTGCCAGCAGCTCTAGCGGGGCGGCTCGCGGGCAGTTCTTC.

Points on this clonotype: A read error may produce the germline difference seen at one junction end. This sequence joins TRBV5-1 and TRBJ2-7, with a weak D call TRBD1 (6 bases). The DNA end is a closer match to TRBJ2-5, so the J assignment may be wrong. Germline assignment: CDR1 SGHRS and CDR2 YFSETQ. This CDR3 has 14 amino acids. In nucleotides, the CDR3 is TGTGCTAGCAGCTTAGAGGCAGGGGAAGAGACCCAGTACTTC. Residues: CASSLEAGEETQYF.

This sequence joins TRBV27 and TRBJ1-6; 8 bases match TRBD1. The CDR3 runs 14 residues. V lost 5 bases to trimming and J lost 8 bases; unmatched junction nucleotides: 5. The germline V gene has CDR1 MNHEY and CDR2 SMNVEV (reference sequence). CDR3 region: CASSPRDRYSPLHF. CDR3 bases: TGTGCCAGCAGTCCTCGGGACAGGTATTCACCCCTCCACTTT.

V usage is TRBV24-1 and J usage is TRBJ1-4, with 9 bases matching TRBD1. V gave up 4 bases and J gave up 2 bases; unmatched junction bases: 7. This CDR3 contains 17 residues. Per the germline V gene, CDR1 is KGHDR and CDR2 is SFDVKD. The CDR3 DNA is TGTGCCACCAGTGACCCTCGGACAGGGGCGACTAATGAAAAACTGTTTTTT. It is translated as CATSDPRTGATNEKLFF.

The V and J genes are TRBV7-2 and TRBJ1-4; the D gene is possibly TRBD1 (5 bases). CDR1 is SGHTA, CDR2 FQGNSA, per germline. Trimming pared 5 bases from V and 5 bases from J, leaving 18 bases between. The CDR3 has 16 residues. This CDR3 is CASSRPGLVENEKLFF. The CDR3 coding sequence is TGTGCCAGCAGCCGTCCGGGACTGGTGGAGAATGAAAAACTGTTTTTT.

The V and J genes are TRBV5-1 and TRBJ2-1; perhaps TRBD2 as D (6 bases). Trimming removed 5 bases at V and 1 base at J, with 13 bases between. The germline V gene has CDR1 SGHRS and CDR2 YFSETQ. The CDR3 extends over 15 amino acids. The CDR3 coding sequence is TGCGCCAGCAGGGAAGGGGAGGAGTCCTACAATGAGCAGTTCTTC. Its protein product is CASREGEESYNEQFF.

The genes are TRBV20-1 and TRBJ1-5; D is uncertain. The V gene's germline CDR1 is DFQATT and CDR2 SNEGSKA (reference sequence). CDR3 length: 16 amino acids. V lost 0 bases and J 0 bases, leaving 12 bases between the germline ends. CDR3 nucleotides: TGCAGTGCTAGAGATGGAAAACTGTTTAGCAATCAGCCCCAGCATTTT. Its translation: CSARDGKLFSNQPQHF.

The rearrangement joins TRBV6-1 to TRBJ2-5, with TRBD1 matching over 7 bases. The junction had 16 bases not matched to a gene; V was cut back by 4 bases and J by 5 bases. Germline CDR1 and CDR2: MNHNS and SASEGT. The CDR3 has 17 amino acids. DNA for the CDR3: TGTGCCAGCAGTGCACAGGGGAGTATAGGCAAGGGGGAGACCCAGTACTTC. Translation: CASSAQGSIGKGETQYF.

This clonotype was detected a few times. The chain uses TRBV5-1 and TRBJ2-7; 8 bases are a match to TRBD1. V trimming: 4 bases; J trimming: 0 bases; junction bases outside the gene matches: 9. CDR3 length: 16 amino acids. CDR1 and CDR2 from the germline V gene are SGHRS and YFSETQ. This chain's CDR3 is CASSPGSRGPSYEQYF. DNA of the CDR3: TGCGCCAGCAGCCCGGGATCCAGGGGGCCCTCCTACGAGCAGTACTTC.

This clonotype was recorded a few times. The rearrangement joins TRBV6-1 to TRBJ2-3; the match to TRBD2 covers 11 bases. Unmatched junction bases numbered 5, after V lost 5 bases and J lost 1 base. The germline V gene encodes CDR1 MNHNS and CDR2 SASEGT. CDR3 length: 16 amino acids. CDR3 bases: TGTGCCAGCAGTCTTAGCGGGGGGGCGGGCACAGATACGCAGTATTTT. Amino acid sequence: CASSLSGGAGTDTQYF.

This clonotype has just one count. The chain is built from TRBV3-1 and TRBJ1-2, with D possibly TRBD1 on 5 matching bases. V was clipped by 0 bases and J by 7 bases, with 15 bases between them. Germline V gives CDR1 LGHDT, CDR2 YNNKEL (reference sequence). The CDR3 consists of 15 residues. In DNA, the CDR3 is TGTGCCAGCAGCCAAGACCGGGCCGAGGGACGTGGCTACACCTTC. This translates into CASSQDRAEGRGYTF. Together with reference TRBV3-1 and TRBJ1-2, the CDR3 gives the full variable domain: DTAVSQTPKYLVTQMGNDKSIKCEQNLGHDTMYWYKQDSKKFLKIMFSYNNKELIINETVPNRFSPKSPDKAHLNLHINSLELGDSAVYFCASSQDRAEGRGYTFGSGTRLTVV.

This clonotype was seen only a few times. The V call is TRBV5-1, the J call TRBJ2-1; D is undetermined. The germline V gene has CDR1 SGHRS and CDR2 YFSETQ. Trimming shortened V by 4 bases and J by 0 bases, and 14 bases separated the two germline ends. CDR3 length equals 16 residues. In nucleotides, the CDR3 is TGCGCCAGCAGCCCTCGACGACTTAGCTCCTACAATGAGCAGTTCTTC. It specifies CASSPRRLSSYNEQFF.

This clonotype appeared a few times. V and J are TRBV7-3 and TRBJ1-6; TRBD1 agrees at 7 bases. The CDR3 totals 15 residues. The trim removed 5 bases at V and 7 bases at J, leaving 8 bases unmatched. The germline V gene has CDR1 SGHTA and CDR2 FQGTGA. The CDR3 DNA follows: TGTGCCAGCAGCGTTAAGGGGGCTTGGAATTCACCCCTCCACTTT. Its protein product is CASSVKGAWNSPLHF.

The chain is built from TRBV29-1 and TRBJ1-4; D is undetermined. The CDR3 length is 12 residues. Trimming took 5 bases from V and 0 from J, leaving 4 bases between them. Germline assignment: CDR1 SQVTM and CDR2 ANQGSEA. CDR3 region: CSVLATNEKLFF. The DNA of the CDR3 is TGCAGCGTTCTGGCAACTAATGAAAAACTGTTTTTT.

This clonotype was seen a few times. CDR3 coding DNA: TGTGCCACCAGCAGCGAGCGGGGGGCCTACAATGAGCAGTTCTTC. Protein product: CATSSERGAYNEQFF. The rearrangement joins TRBV15 to TRBJ2-1, with 9 bases that match TRBD2. Germline-derived CDR1 and CDR2 are LNHNV and YYDKDF (reference sequence). V shed 3 bases, J shed 2 bases, and the junction held 2 bases outside the gene matches. The CDR3 is made up of 15 amino acids.

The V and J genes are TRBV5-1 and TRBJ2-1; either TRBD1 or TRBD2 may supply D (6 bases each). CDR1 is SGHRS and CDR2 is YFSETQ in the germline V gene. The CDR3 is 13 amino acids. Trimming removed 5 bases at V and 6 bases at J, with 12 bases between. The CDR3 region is CASSPRGANEQFF. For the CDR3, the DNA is TGCGCCAGCAGTCCTAGGGGGGCCAATGAGCAGTTCTTC.

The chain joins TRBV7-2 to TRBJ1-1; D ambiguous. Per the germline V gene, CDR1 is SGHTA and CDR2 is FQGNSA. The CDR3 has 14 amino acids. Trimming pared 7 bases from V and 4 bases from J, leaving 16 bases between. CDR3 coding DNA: TGTGCCAGCATCCAAGACCCCGGGGTCACTGAAGCTTTCTTT. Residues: CASIQDPGVTEAFF.

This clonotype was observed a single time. CDR3 in amino acids: CSARDPSGTSGGFPGEQYF. In DNA form, the CDR3 reads TGCAGTGCTAGAGATCCTTCCGGGACTAGCGGGGGTTTTCCGGGTGAGCAGTACTTC. V usage is TRBV20-1 and J usage is TRBJ2-5; 14 bases line up with TRBD2. Germline V gene data show CDR1 as DFQATT and CDR2 as SNEGSKA (reference sequence). V trimming: 0 bases; J trimming: 11 bases; junction bases outside the gene matches: 20. The CDR3 spans 19 residues.

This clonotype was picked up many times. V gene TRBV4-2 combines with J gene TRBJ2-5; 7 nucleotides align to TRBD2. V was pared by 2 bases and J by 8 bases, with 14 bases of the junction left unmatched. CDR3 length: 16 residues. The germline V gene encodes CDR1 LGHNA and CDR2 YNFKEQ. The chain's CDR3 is CASSQIGSSGGGTQYF. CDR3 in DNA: TGTGCCAGCAGCCAAATTGGCTCGTCCGGCGGGGGAACCCAGTACTTC.

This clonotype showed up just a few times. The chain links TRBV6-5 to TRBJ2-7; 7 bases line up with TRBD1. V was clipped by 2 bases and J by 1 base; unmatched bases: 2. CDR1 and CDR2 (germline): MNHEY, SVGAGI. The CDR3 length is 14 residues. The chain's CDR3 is CASSYATGSYEQYF. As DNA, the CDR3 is TGTGCCAGCAGTTACGCGACAGGGTCCTACGAGCAGTACTTC.

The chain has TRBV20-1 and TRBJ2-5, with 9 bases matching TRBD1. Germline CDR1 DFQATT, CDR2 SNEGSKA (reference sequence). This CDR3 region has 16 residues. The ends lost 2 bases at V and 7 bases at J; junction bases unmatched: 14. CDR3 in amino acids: CSARPHRDRDRVTQYF. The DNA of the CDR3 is TGCAGTGCTAGACCTCACCGGGACAGGGATCGAGTGACCCAGTACTTC.

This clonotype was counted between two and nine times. CDR3 in DNA: TGCGCCAGCAGAAGCGGGGGGGGATCCAATGAGCAGTTCTTC. Protein sequence: CASRSGGGSNEQFF. The chain combines TRBV5-1 with TRBJ2-1, with 10 bases aligning to TRBD2. The CDR3 totals 14 residues. Germline values: CDR1 SGHRS, CDR2 YFSETQ. Trimming removed 5 bases from V and 6 bases from J; junction bases left unmatched: 5.

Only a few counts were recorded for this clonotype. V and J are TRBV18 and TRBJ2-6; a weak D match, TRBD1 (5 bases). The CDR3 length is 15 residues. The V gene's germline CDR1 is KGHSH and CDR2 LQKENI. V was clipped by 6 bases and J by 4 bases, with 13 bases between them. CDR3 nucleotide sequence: TGTGCCAGCTCCCTCGACAGTGCCGGGGCCAACGTCCTGACTTTC. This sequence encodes CASSLDSAGANVLTF.

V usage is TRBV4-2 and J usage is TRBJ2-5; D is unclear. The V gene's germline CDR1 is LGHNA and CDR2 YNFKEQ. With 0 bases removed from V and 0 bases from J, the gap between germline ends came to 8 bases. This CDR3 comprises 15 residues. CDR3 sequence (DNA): TGTGCCAGCAGCCAAGAGGGTGAGGACCAAGAGACCCAGTACTTC. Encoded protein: CASSQEGEDQETQYF.

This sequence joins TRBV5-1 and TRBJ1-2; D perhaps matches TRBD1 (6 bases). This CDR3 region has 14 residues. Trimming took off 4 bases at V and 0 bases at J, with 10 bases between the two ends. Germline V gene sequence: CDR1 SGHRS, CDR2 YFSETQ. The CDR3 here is CASSPSGANYGYTF. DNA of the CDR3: TGCGCCAGCAGCCCCTCAGGGGCTAACTATGGCTACACCTTC.

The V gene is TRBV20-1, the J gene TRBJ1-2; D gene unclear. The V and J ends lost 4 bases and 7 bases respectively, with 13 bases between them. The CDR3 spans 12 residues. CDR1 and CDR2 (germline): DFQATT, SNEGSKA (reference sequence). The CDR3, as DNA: TGCAGTGCTACCGACGGTAGAGCTGGCTACACCTTC. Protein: CSATDGRAGYTF.

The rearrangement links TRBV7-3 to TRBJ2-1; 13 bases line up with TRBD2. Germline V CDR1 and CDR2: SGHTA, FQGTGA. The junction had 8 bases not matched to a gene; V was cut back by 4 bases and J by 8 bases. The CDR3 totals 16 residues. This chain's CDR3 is CASSSGLAGDLDEQFF. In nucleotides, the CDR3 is TGTGCCAGCAGCTCCGGACTAGCGGGGGATTTAGATGAGCAGTTCTTC.

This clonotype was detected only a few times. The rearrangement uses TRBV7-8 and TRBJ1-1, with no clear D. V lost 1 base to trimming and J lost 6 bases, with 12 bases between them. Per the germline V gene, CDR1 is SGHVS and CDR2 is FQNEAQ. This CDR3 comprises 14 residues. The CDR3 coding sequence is TGTGCCAGCAGCTTAGGCCGCCTTGGGGCTGAAGCTTTCTTT. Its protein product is CASSLGRLGAEAFF.